Below, 7 T cell receptor beta chains from the same sample are listed, as sequenced in a study of control samples from healthy donors and cancer patients. Sequencing was performed with immunoSEQ multiplex PCR; in TCRdb, only in-frame clones are kept and a portion is missing. The table lists 150,000 to 200,000 clones, over 85% of them singletons. The specimen was blood. The receptors come from a woman in her 40s in good health.

The chain employs TRBV7-9 and TRBJ2-5; D unresolved. The CDR3 runs to 15 residues. Germline V lookup: CDR1 SEHNR, CDR2 FQNEAQ (reference sequence). The ends were cut back, 3 bases at V and 4 bases at J, with 15 bases in the middle. The CDR3 DNA reads TGTGCCAGCAGCTTGTTGGGAAACTTGGGAGAGACCCAGTACTTC. Its translation: CASSLLGNLGETQYF.

About this clone itself: One end of the junction does not line up with germline, which may come from a read error. CDR3 bases: TGTGCTAGCAGCTCCGGACTAGGGAATGAGCAGTTCTTC. The encoded protein is CASSSGLGNEQFF. The chain has TRBV7-7 and TRBJ2-1; 7 bases match TRBD2. The CDR3 is 13 residues long. The germline CDR1 and CDR2 sequences are SSHAT and FNYEAQ (reference sequence).

V is TRBV30 and J is TRBJ2-1; D possibly corresponds to TRBD1 (6 bases). CDR3 length equals 12 residues. V was trimmed by 5 bases and J by 9 bases, leaving 14 bases between them. Germline lookup yields CDR1 GTSNPN and CDR2 SVGIG (reference sequence). The CDR3 coding sequence is TGTGCCTGGTTACAGGGTTTCGGTGAGCAGTTCTTC. As protein: CAWLQGFGEQFF.

This chain links TRBV15 with TRBJ1-4; D unclear. V was pared by 3 bases and J by 8 bases, with 19 bases between. The CDR3 extends over 16 amino acids. The germline V gene encodes CDR1 LNHNV and CDR2 YYDKDF (reference sequence). The CDR3: CATSSLTWAKGEKLFF. The CDR3 coding sequence is TGTGCCACCAGCAGTCTGACCTGGGCAAAAGGCGAAAAACTGTTTTTT. The whole variable domain, remainder taken from reference TRBV15 and TRBJ1-4, is DAMVIQNPRYQVTQFGKPVTLSCSQTLNHNVMYWYQQKSSQAPKLLFHYYDKDFNNEADTPDNFQSRRPNTSFCFLDIRSPGLGDTAMYLCATSSLTWAKGEKLFFGSGTQLSVL.

The chain carries TRBV27 and TRBJ1-2; tentatively, D is TRBD1 (5 bases). The CDR3 loop spans 13 amino acids. The V gene's germline CDR1 is MNHEY and CDR2 SMNVEV (reference sequence). V dropped 5 bases and J dropped 5 bases, with 12 bases sitting between them. CDR3 nucleotide sequence: TGTGCCAGCAGTCCCCCTGGGGGATATGGCTACACCTTC. Its protein product is CASSPPGGYGYTF.

The genes are TRBV7-9 and TRBJ1-3, with D possibly matching TRBD1 (5 bases). The CDR3 has 16 residues. Germline CDR1 reads SEHNR; CDR2 reads FQNEAQ (reference sequence). Trimming pared 5 bases from V and 3 bases from J, leaving 17 bases between. CDR3 sequence (DNA): TGTGCCAGCAGCCTGGGACGCCCTGCTGATGGAAACACCATATATTTT. This sequence encodes CASSLGRPADGNTIYF.

The chain carries TRBV5-1 and TRBJ1-1; D is perhaps TRBD1 (6 bases). Germline loops: CDR1 SGHRS, CDR2 YFSETQ. The CDR3 is made up of 15 amino acids. Trimming left V 0 bases short and J 3 bases short, with 12 bases between. The CDR3 sequence is CASSLEGQPYTEAFF. CDR3 DNA: TGCGCCAGCAGCTTGGAGGGACAACCTTACACTGAAGCTTTCTTT.